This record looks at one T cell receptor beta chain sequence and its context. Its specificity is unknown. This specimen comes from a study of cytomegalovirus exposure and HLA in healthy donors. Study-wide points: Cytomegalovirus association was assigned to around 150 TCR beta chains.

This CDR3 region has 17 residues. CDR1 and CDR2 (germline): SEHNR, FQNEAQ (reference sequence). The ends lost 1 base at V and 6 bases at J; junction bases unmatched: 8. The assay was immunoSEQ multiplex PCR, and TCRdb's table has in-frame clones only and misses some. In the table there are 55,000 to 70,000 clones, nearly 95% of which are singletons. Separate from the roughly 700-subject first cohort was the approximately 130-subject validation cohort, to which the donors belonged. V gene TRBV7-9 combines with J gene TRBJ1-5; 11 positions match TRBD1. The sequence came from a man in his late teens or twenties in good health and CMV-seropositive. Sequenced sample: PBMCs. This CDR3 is CASSLGTGGAGSQPQHF. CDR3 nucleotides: TGTGCCAGCAGCTTAGGGACAGGGGGCGCCGGGAGTCAGCCCCAGCATTTT.